This T cell receptor (beta chain) is drawn from a study of blood T cell repertoires in COVID-19 (dated by TCRdb to 2019 to 2021). Context from the whole study: Samples from collaborators originated in the United States, Italy and Spain and spanned both the acute and convalescent phases of COVID-19. Samples were obtained from the ongoing ImmuneRACE study (first 160 participants) and from 1,254 subjects provided by 6 global collaborators. The material from the prospective study consisted of cDNA or gDNA derived from T cells, B-cell-depleted T cells, or PBMCs. The dataset comprised deeply sampled blood TCRbeta repertoires from subjects exposed to, actively infected with, or recovered from COVID-19. HLA class I and class II types, where available, came from metadata supplied by the sample provider rather than from assay-based typing. The repertoires were released in a freely available public database meant as a resource for research on the immune response to SARS-CoV-2. A de-identified subject ID, COVID-19 status, age in years and sex were almost always included in the sample metadata.

The immunoSEQ Assay, a bias-controlled multiplex PCR, was used to amplify TCRbeta CDR3 regions from genomic DNA. The study's own analysis went as follows. Within the assay, amplification of reference gene primers was used to estimate how many nucleated cells each sample contained. Sequence reads were collapsed and filtered to measure the absolute abundance of every unique TCRbeta CDR3 rearrangement. Productive Simpson clonality was computed per sample as the square root of Simpson's diversity index over productive rearrangements. TCRdb's version of the immuneACCESS table is confined to in-frame rearrangements and falls short of the full clone set. An unresolved V gene accounts for under half of the shortfall where checked; the remainder is of unknown origin. V and J calls and clone size follow that table, whereas D and trimming were derived from the DNA. This sample lists about 160,000 clones; 80% to 90% were detected once. The ten largest account for roughly 13% of the sample.

As to this clone: Its antigen is currently not known. Base qualities were left out, and no much larger clone turns up one base away.

The paper's findings and limits, for the study overall: The quantity of clinical and demographic metadata differed by source and by participant and was supplied without curation.

CDR1 LGHNA and CDR2 YSLEER are derived from the germline V gene. V and J are truncated by 4 bases and 3 bases respectively, leaving an intervening sequence of 16 bases. Spanning cysteine to phenylalanine, the CDR3 consists of 16 amino acids. The entry retains the CDR3 DNA only, 48 bases that are in frame from base 1. One collaborating source in Seattle enrolled patients during active infection and followed them longitudinally through the course of disease. Collaborating institutions collected whole blood in K2EDTA tubes following their own protocols. For TCRbeta analysis, collaborators shipped samples as frozen whole blood, isolated PBMCs, or DNA extracted from either of those sample types.

This sequence originates from a young man with COVID-19, enrolled during active disease. Material for sequencing was peripheral blood. The receptor chain draws on TRBV4-3 and TRBJ2-1; matching of 6 bases hints at TRBD2 as the D gene. The CDR3 amino acid sequence is: CASSPSVEGGYNEQFF. The nucleotides read TGCGCCAGCAGCCCCTCGGTGGAGGGAGGCTACAATGAGCAGTTCTTC.